This TCR beta chain was documented in a study of early T cells in non-severe SARS-CoV-2 infection listed by TCRdb under 2021. At the level of the whole study: Bulk RNA from unsorted whole blood was used for TCR sequencing, so alpha and beta chains could not be paired. Beyond this particular receptor, the publication reports: VDJdb matching was skewed toward anti-spike CD8 responses and likely underestimated virus-specific expansions by missing private and CD4 specificities.

The study was a case-control design nested within a healthcare worker cohort in London, UK, with weekly nasopharyngeal swab PCR tests and blood sampling. Healthcare workers were recruited during the week of the UK lockdown, between 23 and 31 March 2020, and followed weekly for up to about 16 weeks. In this sample, this clonotype turned up many times. The clone's antigen remains unknown. No much larger clone is present one base from it, and per-base qualities are unavailable. Inclusive of the bounding cysteine and phenylalanine, the CDR3 is 14 residues long. The sequence is cut down to CDR3 DNA, 42 bases in frame from base 1. Trimming removed 5 bases from V and 8 bases from J, leaving 18 bases between the germline ends. The library was made by 5' RACE. The sequencer was a NextSeq 500. The TCR library protocol attached unique molecular identifiers to individual cDNA molecules to correct for sequencing error and PCR bias. Both TCR alpha and beta chains were sequenced, and tight co-correlation was observed between alpha and beta sequence abundances in each sample. The paper's processing steps were these. Decombinator V4 was used to annotate the V gene, J gene and CDR3 of the TCR sequences. TCRs were defined as expanded if a significant change between any two time points was detected under a Poisson model with p below 0.0001. TCR abundances were normalised to the total number of TCRs sequenced per sample and expressed as counts per million. MAIT TCRs were defined by TRAV1-2 paired with TRAJ12, TRAJ20 or TRAJ33, and iNKT TCRs by TRAV10 paired with TRAJ18. VDJdb, accessed 1 November 2021, was searched for CMV, EBV and SARS-CoV-2 annotated TCRs, with TCRs annotated for multiple antigens excluded. Using fastp at Q25 and MiXCR, TCRdb reprocessed the public reads and kept productive beta chains. Rows with one shared CDR3 protein collapse into an entry with the most common genes and DNA. TCRdb's processing, not the authors', yielded these V and J calls. Here the sample has about 110,000 distinct CDR3 sequences; 11% occur a single time. The ten top clones hold approximately 6.9% of the sample.

This receptor was obtained from an adult who was a healthcare worker with PCR-confirmed SARS-CoV-2 infection or an uninfected control (not recorded which). What was sequenced was whole blood. Recombination connected TRBV12-3 or TRBV12-4 to TRBJ1-1, with no confidently assigned D gene. The nucleotide sequence reads as follows: TGTGCCAGCAGTCAGCTAACAAAGCGATCGGAAGCTTTCTTT. Translated, it reads CASSQLTKRSEAFF.